Each of the 5 T cell receptor beta chains below was sequenced from the same sample in a study of T cell responses to AZD1222 COVID-19 vaccine. Some clones are missing from TCRdb's copy, which holds only in-frame ones; the method was immunoSEQ multiplex PCR. The sample has roughly 190,000 clones, roughly nine tenths seen once; the top ten hold roughly 3.5%. Sequences were derived from peripheral blood, sampled 28 days after the second AZD1222 dose. These receptors all stem from an adult who received the AZD1222 COVID-19 vaccine.

The chain employs TRBV6-6 and TRBJ1-1; D possibly corresponds to TRBD1 (6 bases). The CDR3 has 15 residues. The germline gives CDR1 MNHNY, CDR2 SVGAGI (reference sequence). The V gene lost 0 bases and the J gene lost 2 bases, with 10 bases spanning the gap. The CDR3 reads CASSYSTGPNTEAFF. The CDR3 region has the DNA TGTGCCAGCAGTTACTCAACAGGGCCAAACACTGAAGCTTTCTTT.

The chain carries TRBV2 and TRBJ1-2, with TRBD1 as a possible D gene (6 bases). V was trimmed by 0 bases and J by 8 bases, leaving 16 bases between them. The CDR3 is 15 residues long. CDR1 and CDR2 (germline): SNHLY, FYNNEI. CDR3 in amino acids: CASSEAVGGPGGYTF. CDR3 DNA: TGTGCCAGCAGTGAAGCGGTCGGGGGGCCAGGGGGCTACACCTTC.

The gene calls are TRBV21-1 and TRBJ2-1. TRBV21-1 counts as a pseudogene. There are 17 residues in the CDR3. This CDR3 is CASSKVWSAGAYNEQFF. The CDR3, as DNA: TGTGCCAGCAGCAAAGTATGGTCGGCAGGAGCCTACAATGAGCAGTTCTTC.

CDR3 amino acids: CASSQLGKPEQYF. The DNA for the CDR3 is TGTGCCAGCAGCCAACTCGGAAAACCCGAGCAGTACTTC. This chain connects TRBV3-1 (or the pseudogene TRBV3-2) to TRBJ2-7; D ambiguous. The CDR3 totals 13 residues. The germline V and J ends were trimmed by 2 bases and 6 bases, with 11 bases remaining between them. Germline V gene data show CDR1 as LGHDT and CDR2 as YNNKEL (reference sequence).

The chain is built from TRBV4-2 and TRBJ2-5, with TRBD1 identical over 7 bases. Trimming at V came to 2 bases and at J to 1 base, leaving 4 bases not matched to a gene. This CDR3 region has 15 residues. Germline V gene lookup returns CDR1 LGHNA and CDR2 YNFKEQ. CDR3 coding DNA: TGTGCCAGCAGCCAAACAACAGGGGTCCAAGAGACCCAGTACTTC. Translation: CASSQTTGVQETQYF.